The clone carrying this TCR beta chain was counted a few times. Antigen unknown. Clones were sequenced by immunoSEQ multiplex PCR, and TCRdb holds only the in-frame ones, with some missing. Of 120,000 or so clones in the sample, 75% to 90% were seen once. Trimming removed 3 bases from V and 6 bases from J, with 14 bases in between. CDR3 size: 14 residues. Germline-derived CDR1 and CDR2 are KGHSH and LQKENI. This sample was taken from a study of T cell responses to AZD1222 COVID-19 vaccine. General observations from the study: Females outnumbered males among donors, who were mostly white British; clonal diversity was possibly underestimated. Spike-specific TCR breadth and depth rose after two AZD1222 doses. Unmutated variant regions reportedly attract nearly half of all spike-specific TCRs. AZD1222 recipients seropositive at baseline numbered only six or seven.

The chain is built from TRBV18 and TRBJ1-1; the D gene is possibly TRBD1 (6 bases). This clonotype originated in an adult who received the AZD1222 COVID-19 vaccine. This material consisted of peripheral blood, taken 28 days after the second AZD1222 dose. In nucleotides, the CDR3 is TGTGCCAGCTCACCGATTCAGGGGAATCCTGAAGCTTTCTTT. Translating it yields CASSPIQGNPEAFF.